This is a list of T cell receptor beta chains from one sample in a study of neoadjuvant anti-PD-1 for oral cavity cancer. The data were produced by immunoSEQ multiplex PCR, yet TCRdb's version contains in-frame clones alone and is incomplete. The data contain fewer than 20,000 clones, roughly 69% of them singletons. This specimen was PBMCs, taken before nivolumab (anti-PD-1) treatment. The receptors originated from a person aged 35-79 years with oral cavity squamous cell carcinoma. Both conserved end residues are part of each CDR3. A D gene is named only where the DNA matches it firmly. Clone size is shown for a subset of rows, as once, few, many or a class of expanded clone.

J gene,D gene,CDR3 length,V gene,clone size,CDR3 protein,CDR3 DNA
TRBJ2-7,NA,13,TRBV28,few,CASSFWGSYEQYF,TGTGCCAGCAGTTTCTGGGGTTCCTACGAGCAGTACTTC
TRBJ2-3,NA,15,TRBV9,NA,CASSRQVLGTDTQYF,TGTGCCAGCAGCCGGCAGGTCTTGGGCACAGATACGCAGTATTTT
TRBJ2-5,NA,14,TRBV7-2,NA,CASRGRVAGETQYF,TGTGCCAGCAGGGGCCGGGTCGCCGGAGAGACCCAGTACTTC
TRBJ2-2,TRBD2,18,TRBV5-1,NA,CASSLGSGTPLNTGELFF,TGCGCCAGCAGCTTGGGTAGCGGGACCCCCCTCAACACCGGGGAGCTGTTTTTT
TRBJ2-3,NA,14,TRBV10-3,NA,CATGAGGGTDTQYF,TGTGCCACCGGGGCAGGGGGGGGCACAGATACGCAGTATTTT
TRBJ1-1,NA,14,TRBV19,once,CASSRGGVDTEAFF,TGTGCCAGTAGCAGAGGCGGGGTTGACACTGAAGCTTTCTTT
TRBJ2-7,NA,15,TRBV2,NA,CASSEAYGTLYEQYF,TGTGCCAGCAGTGAAGCGTATGGGACCCTCTACGAGCAGTACTTC
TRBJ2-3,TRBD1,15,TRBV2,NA,CASAGQGVSTDTQYF,TGTGCCAGCGCCGGCCAGGGGGTGAGCACAGATACGCAGTATTTT
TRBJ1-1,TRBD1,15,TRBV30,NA,CAWSVLGTGRTEAFF,TGTGCCTGGAGTGTACTAGGGACAGGGAGGACTGAAGCTTTCTTT
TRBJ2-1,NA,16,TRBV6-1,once,CASSATLWRTYNEQFF,TGTGCCAGCAGTGCTACCCTCTGGCGGACCTACAATGAGCAGTTCTTC
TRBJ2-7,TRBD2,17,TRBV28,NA,CASSPFRSSGSSYEQYF,TGTGCCAGCAGCCCATTCCGGTCTAGCGGGAGCTCCTACGAGCAGTACTTC
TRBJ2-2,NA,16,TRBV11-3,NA,CASSWVGAGKTGELFF,TGTGCCAGCAGCTGGGTCGGGGCAGGGAAAACCGGGGAGCTGTTTTTT
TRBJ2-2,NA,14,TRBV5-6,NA,CASRKAPNTGELFF,TGTGCCAGCAGGAAGGCTCCGAACACCGGGGAGCTGTTTTTT
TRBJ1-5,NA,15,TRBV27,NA,CASKLSRDLNIPQHF,TGTGCCAGCAAGCTTTCCCGGGACCTAAATATTCCCCAGCATTTT
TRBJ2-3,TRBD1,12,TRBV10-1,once,CASRGQGDTQYF,TGCGCCAGCAGGGGACAGGGAGATACGCAGTATTTT
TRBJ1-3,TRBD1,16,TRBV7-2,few,CASTRSGQGVGNTIYF,TGTGCCAGCACTCGGTCGGGACAGGGTGTTGGAAACACCATATATTTT
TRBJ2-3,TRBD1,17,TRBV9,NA,CASSPPPGTGIRYTQYF,TGTGCCAGCAGCCCCCCTCCCGGGACAGGGATTCGGTATACGCAGTATTTT
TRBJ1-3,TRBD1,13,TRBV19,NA,CASETGVGNTIYF,TGTGCCAGCGAAACAGGGGTTGGAAACACCATATATTTT
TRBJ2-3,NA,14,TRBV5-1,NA,CASLLDSSTDTQYF,TGCGCCAGCCTCCTGGACAGCAGCACAGATACGCAGTATTTT
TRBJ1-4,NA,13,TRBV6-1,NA,CASTGIPMEKLFF,TGTGCCAGTACAGGGATTCCTATGGAAAAACTGTTTTTT
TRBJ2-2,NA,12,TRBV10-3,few,CAIRVSAGELFF,TGTGCCATCAGGGTTTCGGCCGGGGAGCTGTTTTTT
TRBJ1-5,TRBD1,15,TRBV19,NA,CASMEGGGYNQPQHF,TGTGCCAGTATGGAGGGAGGGGGCTACAATCAGCCCCAGCATTTT
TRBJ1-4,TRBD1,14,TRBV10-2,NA,CASSESRTGEGLFF,TGCGCCAGCAGTGAGTCCAGGACAGGGGAGGGACTGTTTTTT
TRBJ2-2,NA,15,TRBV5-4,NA,CASSLPGINTGELFF,TGTGCCAGCAGCTTGCCGGGGATCAACACCGGGGAGCTGTTTTTT